The clone carrying this T cell receptor beta chain was detected many times. This CDR3 comprises 14 residues. V lost 6 bases and J lost 10; bases outside the gene matches: 11. CDR1 SQVTM and CDR2 ANQGSEA come from the germline V gene. TCRdb re-derived calls from the RT-PCR reads in MiXCR, one entry per CDR3 protein. Of more than 600,000 distinct CDR3 sequences listed, approximately 15% are singletons. This chain joins TRBV29-1 and TRBJ2-1; 11 bases agree with TRBD1. This TCR was recovered from a female donor in good health, serving as a healthy control. The sample consisted of memory CD4+ T cells from blood. The CDR3 here is CSVPGQGVLWEQFF. The DNA for the CDR3 is TGCAGCGTACCGGGACAGGGGGTTTTATGGGAGCAGTTCTTC.